The 18 T cell receptor beta chains given below trace back to one sample, sequenced in a study of blood T cell repertoires in COVID-19. Method: immunoSEQ multiplex PCR; TCRdb's copy keeps in-frame clones and lacks some. The sample yields around 260,000 clones, approximately 88% seen once. Specimen: peripheral blood. Receptors were obtained from a human donor in a cohort sampled during active COVID-19.

This chain connects TRBV18 to TRBJ1-5; a possible D gene is TRBD1 (6 bases). Trimming removed 4 bases from V and 4 bases from J, with 17 bases in between. The CDR3 has 16 amino acids. Per the germline V gene, CDR1 is KGHSH and CDR2 is LQKENI. The CDR3 DNA reads as TGTGCCAGCTCACGTTCTGGGGGCGGTGGGAATCAGCCCCAGCATTTT. It encodes CASSRSGGGGNQPQHF.

The chain employs TRBV13 and TRBJ2-5, with D perhaps matching TRBD2 (6 bases). This CDR3 comprises 13 residues. The V end was cut by 10 bases, the J end by 0 bases, with 12 bases between. Germline assignment: CDR1 PRHDT and CDR2 FYEKMQ (reference sequence). CDR3 sequence: CATSRDYQETQYF. The CDR3 nucleotides are TGTGCCACCTCAAGGGACTACCAAGAGACCCAGTACTTC.

The chain links TRBV27 to TRBJ1-5, with D uncertain. CDR1 is MNHEY, CDR2 SMNVEV, per germline (reference sequence). Trimming shortened V by 7 bases and J by 9 bases, and 13 bases separated the two germline ends. CDR3 size: 12 residues. CDR3 region: CASKYQNGPQHF. The CDR3 nucleotides read TGTGCCAGCAAGTATCAGAATGGGCCCCAGCATTTT.

The chain's CDR3 is CASSYIQGTNEKLFF. The CDR3 DNA follows: TGTGCCAGCAGTTACATACAGGGGACCAATGAAAAACTGTTTTTT. This chain connects TRBV6-5 to TRBJ1-4; 7 nucleotides line up with TRBD1. This CDR3 has 15 amino acids. V shed 2 bases and J 5 bases; nucleotides not matched to a gene: 5. Germline V gives CDR1 MNHEY, CDR2 SVGAGI.

As to this clone: The conserved final phenylalanine or tryptophan is absent from the CDR3, which likely points to a read error. No DNA is shown, since the ends of the CDR3 on it are uncertain; the CDR3 is the one TCRdb lists. The gene calls are TRBV24-1 and TRBJ1-2. Germline CDR1 KGHDR, CDR2 SFDVKD. The length of the CDR3 is 10 amino acids, counting both ends. This chain's CDR3 is CATSDLRGGV.

This clone was seen a single time. The J gene is TRBJ2-7, the V gene TRBV19, with D possibly being TRBD1 (6 bases). Looked up from germline, CDR1 is LNHDA and CDR2 is SQIVND (reference sequence). V was shortened by 3 bases and J by 5 bases, with 20 bases between the two germline ends. CDR3 length equals 16 residues. The CDR3 protein is CASSIIMGQGPDEQYF. CDR3 coding DNA: TGTGCCAGTAGTATCATAATGGGGCAGGGGCCAGACGAGCAGTACTTC.

The chain employs TRBV2 and TRBJ1-1; D uncertain. CDR1 and CDR2 (germline): SNHLY, FYNNEI. The V end was cut by 9 bases, the J end by 3 bases, with 17 bases between. This CDR3 spans 14 amino acids. Here the CDR3 reads CARQRESGDTEAFF. The CDR3 region has the DNA TGTGCCAGGCAGAGGGAGAGTGGGGACACTGAAGCTTTCTTT.

The V and J genes are TRBV3-1 (or the pseudogene TRBV3-2) and TRBJ1-5; perhaps TRBD1 as D (6 bases). There are 14 residues in the CDR3. Germline V gives CDR1 LGHDT, CDR2 YNNKEL (reference sequence). V shed 1 base and J shed 7 bases, with 11 bases lying between them. The CDR3 DNA is TGTGCCAGCAGCCAAGGTTACAGGGTCCAGCCCCAGCATTTT. This encodes CASSQGYRVQPQHF.

In DNA form, the CDR3 reads TGTGCCACCACCCTAGGCAACGGTGAAGCTTTCTTT. It encodes CATTLGNGEAFF. The genes are TRBV6-5 and TRBJ1-1, with D unresolved. Germline V gives CDR1 MNHEY, CDR2 SVGAGI. V lost 10 bases to trimming and J lost 7 bases, with 16 bases between them. CDR3 length equals 12 residues.

The rearrangement links TRBV3-1 (or the pseudogene TRBV3-2) to TRBJ1-6; 9 nucleotides match TRBD1. CDR1 is LGHDT, CDR2 YNNKEL, per germline (reference sequence). The CDR3 loop spans 16 amino acids. The trim removed 5 bases at V and 5 bases at J, leaving 7 bases unmatched. The CDR3 protein is CASSYSRDRDNSPLHF. The CDR3 coding sequence is TGTGCCAGCAGCTACTCGAGGGACAGGGATAATTCACCCCTCCACTTT.

This rearrangement joins TRBV10-3 to TRBJ2-7; no definite D call. Germline V CDR1 and CDR2: ENHRY, SYGVKD. Trimming pared 2 bases from V and 3 bases from J, leaving 17 bases between. This CDR3 is built from 16 residues. The CDR3 DNA is TGTGCCATCAGTGAGCGGGTAATTACCAGCTTCTACGAGCAGTACTTC. Amino acids: CAISERVITSFYEQYF.

This chain joins TRBV2 and TRBJ2-4, with TRBD2 identical over 11 bases. Germline V lookup: CDR1 SNHLY, CDR2 FYNNEI. The CDR3 is 18 residues long. V shed 3 bases, J shed 0 bases, and the junction held 7 bases outside the gene matches. CDR3 protein: CASSERTSGPLAKNIQYF. The CDR3 bases are TGTGCCAGCAGTGAGAGGACTAGCGGGCCCTTAGCCAAAAACATTCAGTACTTC. The full variable domain, with the rest looked up from reference TRBV2 and TRBJ2-4, is EPEVTQTPSHQVTQMGQEVILRCVPISNHLYFYWYRQILGQKVEFLVSFYNNEISEKSEIFDDQFSVERPDGSNFTLKIRSTKLEDSAMYFCASSERTSGPLAKNIQYFGAGTRLSVL.

The chain has TRBV30 and TRBJ2-1, with TRBD2 matching over 13 bases. The CDR3 extends over 16 amino acids. The germline V gene encodes CDR1 GTSNPN and CDR2 SVGIG (reference sequence). CDR3 loop: CALIGGLAGIFDEQFF. The CDR3 DNA reads as TGTGCTCTCATCGGGGGACTAGCGGGGATTTTCGATGAGCAGTTCTTC.

The rearrangement uses TRBV9 and TRBJ2-3; TRBD2 agrees at 11 bases. Trimming removed 3 bases from V and 4 bases from J; junction bases left unmatched: 7. This CDR3 region has 16 residues. Germline CDR1 is SGDLS and CDR2 is YYNGEE. The CDR3 region is CASSADSGGASDTQYF. CDR3 nucleotide sequence: TGTGCCAGCAGCGCCGATAGCGGGGGGGCCTCAGATACGCAGTATTTT.

This clone was detected only once. The V gene is TRBV6-5, the J gene TRBJ1-5; D is perhaps TRBD1 (5 bases). V was pared by 6 bases and J by 3 bases, with 12 bases between. The V gene's germline CDR1 is MNHEY and CDR2 SVGAGI. The CDR3 covers 14 residues. The CDR3 DNA reads as TGTGCCAGCAGCGACAGAACCTTCAATCAGCCCCAGCATTTT. It encodes CASSDRTFNQPQHF.

This clone has more than one count but fewer than ten. The chain is built from TRBV27 and TRBJ2-1; D call uncertain. Germline V gene data show CDR1 as MNHEY and CDR2 as SMNVEV (reference sequence). V dropped 3 bases and J dropped 4 bases, with 13 bases sitting between them. This CDR3 has 15 amino acids. The CDR3: CASSFTHLIYNEQFF. The CDR3 DNA sequence: TGTGCCAGCAGTTTTACTCACTTAATTTACAATGAGCAGTTCTTC.

This chain links TRBV7-9 with TRBJ2-3, with 12 bases lining up with TRBD2. Germline V gives CDR1 SEHNR, CDR2 FQNEAQ (reference sequence). This CDR3 has 15 residues. After removal of 5 bases from V and 5 bases from J, the junction contained 5 bases not matched to a gene. The CDR3 region is CASSRGLAGRDTQYF. CDR3 nucleotide sequence: TGTGCCAGCAGCCGGGGACTAGCGGGTAGAGATACGCAGTATTTT.

The chain combines TRBV4-3 with TRBJ2-1, with 8 bases that match TRBD2. The CDR3 length is 16 residues. Germline V lookup: CDR1 LGHNA, CDR2 YSLEER. V shed 4 bases and J 8 bases; nucleotides not matched to a gene: 13. CDR3 bases: TGCGCCAGCAGCCTTCGCCGCAGCGGGAGCCTCCATGAGCAGTTCTTC. Encoded protein: CASSLRRSGSLHEQFF.